The rows below give T cell receptor beta chains drawn from one sample of a study of blood T cell repertoires in COVID-19. Here immunoSEQ multiplex PCR was the method, and the copy in TCRdb shows in-frame clones only, minus some. The top ten clones hold approximately 2.1% of a sample with about 400,000 clones, roughly 87% of them seen once. Sequencing used PBMCs or T cells enriched from blood (not recorded which). These receptors all stem from a woman in her 40s with acute COVID-19. Each CDR3 is given with its conserved first and last residue. The D gene is left open where the match is weak. Clone size is given for some rows only: seen once, a few or many times, or a class if the clone is expanded.

clone_size: few; d_call: -; v_call: TRBV15; j_call: TRBJ1-4; cdr3_nt: TGTGCCACCAGCAGCGACCCAGCGCCTGACTTCGAAAAACTGTTTTTT; cdr3_aa: CATSSDPAPDFEKLFF
clone_size: -; d_call: TRBD2; v_call: TRBV10-3; j_call: TRBJ2-1; cdr3_nt: TGTGCCATCAGGAGGGCAGCGGGGGGGCAAAATGAGCAGTTCTTC; cdr3_aa: CAIRRAAGGQNEQFF
clone_size: -; d_call: -; v_call: TRBV19; j_call: TRBJ1-1; cdr3_nt: TGTGCCAGTAGTGTCCCCTTGCGGGACACTGAAGCTTTCTTT; cdr3_aa: CASSVPLRDTEAFF
clone_size: -; d_call: -; v_call: TRBV27; j_call: TRBJ2-4; cdr3_nt: TGTGCCAGCAGTTCCCCGGACACAAACATTCAGTACTTC; cdr3_aa: CASSSPDTNIQYF
clone_size: -; d_call: -; v_call: TRBV29-1; j_call: TRBJ2-3; cdr3_nt: TGCAGCGTTGAAGATCGCGTTACCAGCACAGATACGCAGTATTTT; cdr3_aa: CSVEDRVTSTDTQYF
clone_size: -; d_call: -; v_call: TRBV18; j_call: TRBJ2-5; cdr3_nt: TGTGCCAGCTCACTGAATACAGGTAGACAAGAGACCCAGTACTTC; cdr3_aa: CASSLNTGRQETQYF
clone_size: -; d_call: -; v_call: TRBV5-6; j_call: TRBJ1-6; cdr3_nt: TGTGCCAGCAGCCCACGACCCAGGAACTCCTATAATTCACCCCTCCACTTT; cdr3_aa: CASSPRPRNSYNSPLHF
clone_size: once; d_call: TRBD1; v_call: TRBV6-5; j_call: TRBJ1-6; cdr3_nt: TGTGCCAGCAGCCCAAGACAGGGGTCGACACCCCTCCACTTT; cdr3_aa: CASSPRQGSTPLHF
clone_size: few; d_call: -; v_call: TRBV2; j_call: TRBJ1-2; cdr3_nt: TGTGCCAGCAGTGATCAACTCCTAGGAACCTATGGCTACACCTTC; cdr3_aa: CASSDQLLGTYGYTF
clone_size: -; d_call: -; v_call: TRBV27; j_call: TRBJ1-5; cdr3_nt: TGTGCCAGCAGTTTAGAGGGAAGGCAGCCCCAGCATTTT; cdr3_aa: CASSLEGRQPQHF
clone_size: -; d_call: -; v_call: TRBV18; j_call: TRBJ2-1; cdr3_nt: TGTGCCAGCTCACCGACCGGGACTCGGGACAATGAGCAGTTCTTC; cdr3_aa: CASSPTGTRDNEQFF
clone_size: few; d_call: -; v_call: TRBV23-1; j_call: TRBJ1-2; cdr3_nt: TGCGCCAGCAGTCAATTCGGCCACCGAGGCCTCTACACCTTC; cdr3_aa: CASSQFGHRGLYTF
clone_size: -; d_call: TRBD1; v_call: TRBV18; j_call: TRBJ2-1; cdr3_nt: TGTGCCAGCGCTCCCGACACCGGGACAGCTTACAATGAGCAGTTCTTC; cdr3_aa: CASAPDTGTAYNEQFF
clone_size: -; d_call: TRBD2; v_call: TRBV10-3; j_call: TRBJ2-5; cdr3_nt: TGTGCCATCCGGGGGGGGCCCCAAGAGACCCAGTACTTC; cdr3_aa: CAIRGGPQETQYF
clone_size: few; d_call: TRBD1; v_call: TRBV30; j_call: TRBJ1-2; cdr3_nt: TGTGCCTGGACCTGGACAGGGAGCTATGGCTACACCTTC; cdr3_aa: CAWTWTGSYGYTF
clone_size: -; d_call: TRBD2; v_call: TRBV5-6; j_call: TRBJ2-5; cdr3_nt: TGTGCCAGCAGCTTGATCGGTCTAGCGGGCCAAGAGACCCAGTACTTC; cdr3_aa: CASSLIGLAGQETQYF